This T cell receptor (beta chain) was obtained from a study of cytotoxic CD8 clonotypes in ibrutinib-treated CLL. Study at large: After median roughly 68 months, roughly 14 stayed in remission, approximately 12 progressed; responses approximately 24 partial, 2 complete. Once patients had received a median about eleven months of treatment, range 6 to 36, response samples were obtained. Study-level findings and limits: Sustained-remission and progressing patients had unequal sampling times. A rise in clonality was seen at ibrutinib response, and a fall back toward baseline was seen at progression.

The V and J ends lost 3 bases and 7 bases respectively, with 8 bases between them. CDR1 and CDR2 (germline): SGHTA, FQGNSA. The CDR3 loop spans 12 amino acids. On this clone: Its specificity is unknown.

Libraries were prepared by immunoSEQ multiplex PCR; TCRdb keeps only in-frame clonotypes and omits some of them. The sample comprises roughly 180,000 clones, approximately 84% of which are singletons, and roughly 4.6% rests with the top ten. This sample comprised PBMCs, obtained after 24 months of ibrutinib treatment. This chain joins TRBV7-2 and TRBJ2-3, with D uncertain. The receptor comes from a human donor with chronic lymphocytic leukemia. The CDR3 is CASSLTTNTQYF. In DNA, the CDR3 is TGTGCCAGCAGCTTGACCACCAATACGCAGTATTTT.